This is a list of T cell receptor beta chains from one sample in a study of T-cell reconstitution after alpha-beta-depleted transplantation in children. TCRdb fed the PCR reads into MiXCR, producing one record per CDR3 protein. This sample carries approximately 270,000 distinct CDR3 sequences, roughly 9.5% of them seen once, and the ten largest clones take around a tenth. The sample here was PBMCs from the stem cell graft donor, taken from the stem cell graft. The receptors here all came from a human donor who donated a stem cell graft to a child with SCID. CDR3s include the opening cysteine and the closing phenylalanine or tryptophan. Fields, in order: clone size, V gene, J gene, D gene, CDR3 protein, CDR3 DNA. A D gene is named only where the DNA matches it firmly. The size entry is marked missing in some rows and otherwise reads once, few, many or a size class.

many	TRBV20-1	TRBJ2-3	-	CSARDPGGGTDTQYF	TGCAGTGCTAGAGATCCGGGGGGCGGGACAGATACGCAGTATTTT
-	TRBV20-1	TRBJ1-2	-	CSANPAGVWYGYTF	TGCAGTGCTAATCCGGCAGGGGTGTGGTATGGCTACACCTTC
few	TRBV6-1	TRBJ2-1	TRBD1	CASRPQGQDYNEQFF	TGTGCCAGCAGACCCCAGGGACAGGACTACAATGAGCAGTTCTTC
few	TRBV12-3/TRBV12-4	TRBJ2-2	TRBD2	CASSLSGGTTGELFF	TGTGCCAGCAGTTTGTCGGGGGGTACCACCGGGGAGCTGTTTTTT
-	TRBV29-1	TRBJ1-4	-	CSVGRPDEKLFF	TGCAGCGTTGGGCGACCCGATGAAAAACTGTTTTTT
-	TRBV27	TRBJ2-3	-	CASTQAGGTDTQYF	TGTGCCAGCACCCAGGCAGGGGGCACAGATACGCAGTATTTT
few	TRBV2	TRBJ2-5	TRBD1	CASSLDREQTQYF	TGTGCCAGCAGCCTCGACAGGGAACAGACCCAGTACTTC
few	TRBV14	TRBJ2-1	TRBD2	CASSQYAGDSYNEQFF	TGTGCCAGCAGCCAGTACGCGGGGGATTCCTACAATGAGCAGTTCTTC
many	TRBV20-1	TRBJ1-2	TRBD1	CSAGGGDSTYGYTF	TGCAGTGCTGGGGGTGGGGACAGTACATATGGCTACACCTTC
-	TRBV5-1	TRBJ1-2	-	CASSLAGGAQGYTF	TGCGCCAGCAGCTTGGCCGGAGGGGCGCAGGGCTACACCTTC
-	TRBV7-9	TRBJ2-1	-	CASSSRRGGRDEQFF	TGTGCCAGCAGCTCCCGCCGCGGCGGGCGGGATGAGCAGTTCTTC
-	TRBV18	TRBJ1-5	-	CASSPSGEGSNQPQHF	TGTGCCAGCTCACCCTCGGGCGAGGGCAGCAATCAGCCCCAGCATTTT
-	TRBV7-2	TRBJ1-6	-	CASSLRATAQRGRSYNSPLHF	TGTGCCAGCAGCTTACGCGCGACGGCGCAACGAGGGAGATCCTATAATTCACCCCTCCACTTT
-	TRBV3-1	TRBJ2-2	-	CASSQVGSGANTGELFF	TGTGCCAGCAGCCAAGTTGGTTCCGGTGCGAACACCGGGGAGCTGTTTTTT
few	TRBV5-1	TRBJ1-2	-	CASSLDPPPNYGYTF	TGCGCCAGCAGCTTGGACCCGCCTCCTAACTATGGCTACACCTTC
few	TRBV20-1	TRBJ2-7	-	CSASIPAYEQYF	TGCAGTGCTAGCATCCCTGCCTACGAGCAGTACTTC
few	TRBV6-5	TRBJ1-2	-	CASSYSGTRTRRNYGYTF	TGTGCCAGCAGTTACTCTGGGACACGAACTCGACGCAACTATGGCTACACCTTC
few	TRBV2	TRBJ2-2	-	CASSERAAGELFF	TGTGCCAGCAGTGAAAGGGCCGCCGGGGAGCTGTTTTTT
-	TRBV12-3/TRBV12-4	TRBJ2-5	TRBD2	CASSLRAGGQETQYF	TGTGCCAGCAGTTTAAGGGCGGGGGGTCAAGAGACCCAGTACTTC
few	TRBV5-1	TRBJ2-2	TRBD2	CASSFAGGNTGELFF	TGCGCCAGCAGCTTTGCGGGGGGGAACACCGGGGAGCTGTTTTTT
few	TRBV7-9	TRBJ2-6	-	CASSFGLTNVLTF	TGTGCCAGCAGCTTTGGGCTGACCAACGTCCTGACTTTC
-	TRBV5-5	TRBJ2-7	TRBD1	CASSRQGQMSSYEQYF	TGTGCCAGCAGCAGGCAGGGACAGATGTCATCCTACGAGCAGTACTTC
many	TRBV20-1	TRBJ2-7	TRBD1	CSAYQGARTFEQYF	TGCAGTGCCTATCAGGGGGCAAGGACATTCGAGCAGTACTTC
many	TRBV7-2	TRBJ2-3	TRBD2	CASSFSGLANTDTQYF	TGTGCCAGCAGCTTCTCGGGACTAGCGAACACAGATACGCAGTATTTT
many	TRBV6-5	TRBJ2-7	-	CASSYSVVLYEQYF	TGTGCCAGCAGTTACTCGGTAGTACTCTACGAGCAGTACTTC